A single sample gave rise to the 9 T cell receptor beta chains below, sequenced in a study of human T cells and chemical hapten exposure. Documented time point: patch test 2, 6 weeks after DPC sensitization. Documented treatment: therapeutic diphenylcyclopropenone sensitization with weekly scalp DPC. Via MiXCR, TCRdb re-called the RACE reads, giving one row per CDR3 protein. The table shows some 80,000 distinct CDR3 sequences, with 10% occurring only once. The starting material was whole blood, obtained in connection with sensitization to the hapten diphenylcyclopropenone (DPC). Source of these receptors: a woman younger than 45 with alopecia areata. Some clones in this sample may be carry-over from other donors' samples.

This clonotype was counted many times. The chain couples TRBV5-5 to TRBJ1-2, with TRBD1 identical over 9 bases. The CDR3 length is 16 residues. Germline loops: CDR1 SGHKS, CDR2 YYEKEE (reference sequence). V trimming: 3 bases; J trimming: 5 bases; junction bases outside the gene matches: 11. CDR3 coding DNA: TGTGCCAGCAGCTCTACCGACAGGGGGTTTATGTATGGCTACACCTTC. This sequence encodes CASSSTDRGFMYGYTF.

The chain couples TRBV3-1 to TRBJ1-6; D remains ambiguous. Germline V CDR1 and CDR2: LGHDT, YNNKEL (reference sequence). The V end lost 11 bases, the J end lost 11 bases, and 28 bases lay between the germline ends. This CDR3 has 16 residues. In DNA, the CDR3 is TGTGCCCGGGAGAATCGACGGCTGTTCGTTCCACCACCCCTCCACTTT. It codes for CARENRRLFVPPPLHF.

This sequence joins TRBV20-1 and TRBJ2-7; D unresolved. V lost 3 bases to trimming and J lost 4 bases, with 13 bases between them. CDR3 length equals 13 residues. CDR1 is DFQATT, CDR2 SNEGSKA, per germline (reference sequence). The CDR3 nucleotides are TGCAGTGCTAGCTCTTTAGTCGCATACGAGCAGTACTTC. Translation gives CSASSLVAYEQYF.

This clonotype has at least ten counts. This rearrangement joins TRBV29-1 to TRBJ2-7, with D possibly being TRBD1 (5 bases). CDR3 length: 13 amino acids. With 6 bases removed from V and 0 bases from J, the gap between germline ends came to 12 bases. CDR1 is SQVTM, CDR2 ANQGSEA, per germline. CDR3 in DNA: TGCAGCGTGGCCAGGGCCCCCTCCTACGAGCAGTACTTC. Translated: CSVARAPSYEQYF.

V gene TRBV28 combines with J gene TRBJ2-7; 7 bases line up with TRBD2. V gave up 3 bases and J gave up 6 bases; unmatched junction bases: 11. This CDR3 comprises 15 residues. Per the germline V gene, CDR1 is MDHEN and CDR2 is SYDVKM. CDR3 region: CASSLPGGSSGEQYF. The CDR3 bases are TGTGCCAGCAGTTTGCCGGGCGGGAGTTCGGGCGAGCAGTACTTC.

This clonotype turned up a few times. The V and J genes are TRBV6-6 and TRBJ2-7; 7 bases agree with TRBD1. This CDR3 spans 17 amino acids. Germline V gene sequence: CDR1 MNHNY, CDR2 SVGAGI (reference sequence). V shed 3 bases and J 6 bases; nucleotides not matched to a gene: 17. CDR3 coding DNA: TGTGCCAGCAGTTATCCCGAGACAGGGTGGTTCACTTCCGAGCAGTACTTC. Its protein product is CASSYPETGWFTSEQYF.

The rearrangement joins TRBV23-1 to TRBJ2-1, with D unclear. TRBV23-1 is an ORF, and what it does is uncertain. The CDR3 is 13 amino acids. Trimming took 2 bases from V and 5 from J, leaving 7 bases between them. CDR3 in DNA: TGCGCCAGCAGTCAACGTCACCACAATGAGCAGTTCTTC. It yields the protein CASSQRHHNEQFF.

This clonotype was detected only a few times. The chain has TRBV18 and TRBJ2-7, with D perhaps TRBD1 or TRBD2 (5 bases each). V was clipped by 2 bases and J by 7 bases, with 12 bases between them. The germline gives CDR1 KGHSH, CDR2 LQKENI. This CDR3 comprises 13 residues. CDR3 DNA sequence: TGTGCCAGCTCACCATTGGGGGTGAGGGAGCAGTACTTC. Translated: CASSPLGVREQYF.

The chain employs TRBV4-3 and TRBJ2-7; TRBD1 matches at 10 bases. V dropped 1 base and J dropped 2; count of bases not matched to a gene: 8. The V gene's germline CDR1 is LGHNA and CDR2 YSLEER. The CDR3 runs to 17 residues. The DNA for the CDR3 is TGCGCCAGCAGCCAAGTACATGGGACAGGGGCTACCTACGAGCAGTACTTC. This codes for CASSQVHGTGATYEQYF.